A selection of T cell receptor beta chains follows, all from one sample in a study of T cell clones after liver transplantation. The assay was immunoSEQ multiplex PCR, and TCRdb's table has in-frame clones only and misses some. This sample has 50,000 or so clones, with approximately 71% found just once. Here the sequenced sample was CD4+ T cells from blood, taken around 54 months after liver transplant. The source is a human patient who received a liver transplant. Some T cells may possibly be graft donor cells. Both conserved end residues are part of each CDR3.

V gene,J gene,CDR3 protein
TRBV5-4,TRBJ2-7,CASSLETSGGKAYEQYF
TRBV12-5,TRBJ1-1,CASGSPERTEAFF
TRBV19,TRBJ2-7,CASSIDWDSYEQYF
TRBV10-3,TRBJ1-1,CAISPTGALNTEAFF
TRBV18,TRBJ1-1,CASSPTEAYTEAFF
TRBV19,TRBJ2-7,CASSPARGAGGYEQYF
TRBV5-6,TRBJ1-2,CASSGGQGKPNYGYTF
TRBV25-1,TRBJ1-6,CASSEYRGGLGSSPLHF
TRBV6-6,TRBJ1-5,CASSPVQRSNQPQHF
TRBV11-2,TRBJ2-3,CASSLLVSTDTQYF
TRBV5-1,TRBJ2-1,CASIRDSAGGLNEQFF
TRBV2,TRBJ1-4,CASRQDSAATNEKLFF
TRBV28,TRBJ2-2,CASSEDRGSNTGELFF
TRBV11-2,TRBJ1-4,CASSADRASEKLFF
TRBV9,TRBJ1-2,CASSVSERQGSYTF
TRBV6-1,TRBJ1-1,CATEIGDRASEAFF
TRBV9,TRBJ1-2,CASSVGAQGSGYTF
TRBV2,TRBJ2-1,CASSATSGGNEQFF
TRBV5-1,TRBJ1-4,CASSLGTQTGEKLFF
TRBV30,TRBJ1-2,CAWSRDRTRDYGYTF
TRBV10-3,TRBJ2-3,CAIRPGQGDIPYF
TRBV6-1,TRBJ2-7,CASSLGTGAYF
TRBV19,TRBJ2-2,CASSILAGTNTGELFF
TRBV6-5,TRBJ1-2,CASSYSRTGGSYGYTF
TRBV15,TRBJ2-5,CATSRGISGGPQETQYF
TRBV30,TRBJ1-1,CAWSPDGGWRTEAFF
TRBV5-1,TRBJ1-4,CATTPGDGANEKLFF
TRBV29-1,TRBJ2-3,CSVDGFRGVGTDTQYF
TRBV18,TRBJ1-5,CASSPVGVSNQPQHF
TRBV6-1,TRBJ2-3,CASRWGPTDTQYF
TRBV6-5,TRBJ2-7,CASSSRDSSYEQYF
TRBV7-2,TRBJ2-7,CASSLGRDRGTYEQYF
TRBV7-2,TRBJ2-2,CASSLGLGVAGELFF
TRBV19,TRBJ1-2,CASSSGQGTNYGYTF
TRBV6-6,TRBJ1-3,CASTPTAGNTIYF
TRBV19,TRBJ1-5,CASSRDSSYQPQHF
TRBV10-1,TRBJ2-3,CASSDSGTLSTDTQYF
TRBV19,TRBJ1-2,CASSPATVKGYGYTF
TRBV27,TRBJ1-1,CASSFATGVTEAFF
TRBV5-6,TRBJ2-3,CASSLGHLGDTQYF
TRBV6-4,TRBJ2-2,CASRTSSNTGELFF
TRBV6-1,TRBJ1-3,CASSEVGNTIYF
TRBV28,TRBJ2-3,CASSLGGPADTQYF
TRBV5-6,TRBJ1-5,CASSLTGQAYQPQHF
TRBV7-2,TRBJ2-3,CASSLIKFGGGTDTQYF
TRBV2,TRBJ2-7,CASSEQGANEQYF
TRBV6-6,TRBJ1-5,CASSYRDSNQPQHF
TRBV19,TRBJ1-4,CASSTRHATNEKLFF
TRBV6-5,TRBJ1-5,CARGGAGGFQPQHF
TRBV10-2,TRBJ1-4,CASRQGGGGEKLFF
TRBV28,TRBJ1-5,CASSLLGQPQHF
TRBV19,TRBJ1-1,CASTTGNMNTEAFF
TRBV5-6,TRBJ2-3,CASSFFGSGTDTQYF
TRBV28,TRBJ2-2,CASSPGAPNGELFF
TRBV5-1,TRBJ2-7,CASSLGQTSSYEQYF